This T cell receptor beta chain is drawn from a study of T cells after yellow fever vaccination. Study-level points and caveats: In FACS-sorted repertoires, abundant clonotypes from the bulk population could appear as contaminants.

Concerning this clonotype itself: The antigen remains undetermined.

The CDR3 totals 16 residues. V dropped 6 bases and J dropped 2; count of bases not matched to a gene: 5. CDR1 is DFQATT and CDR2 is SNEGSKA in the germline V gene (reference sequence). UMIs were added to TCR cDNA along with a universal primer site when it was made by 5'RACE template switching. TCRdb re-called the 5' RACE reads through MiXCR, storing one row per CDR3 protein. The repertoire holds 610,000 or so distinct CDR3 sequences, with roughly an eighth as singletons. This TCR came from a man aged 25-40 years who received the YFV17D yellow fever vaccine. The gene calls are TRBV20-1 and TRBJ2-1; 15 bases fit TRBD2. The source was PBMCs, collected on the day of the yellow fever booster vaccination. Here the CDR3 DNA reads TGCAGTGCCCGGACTAGCGGGAGGGCCACCTACAATGAGCAGTTCTTC. As protein: CSARTSGRATYNEQFF.